The 12 T cell receptor beta chains presented below share a single source sample, sequenced in a study of cytomegalovirus exposure and HLA in healthy donors. PCR amplification relied on 60 Vbeta primers (plus 13 Jbeta primers). Assay used: immunoSEQ multiplex PCR; TCRdb lists only in-frame clones, some missing. The sample records about 90,000 clones, roughly 80% being singletons. Sequences were obtained from PBMCs. The origin of the receptors is a boy under 18 in good health and CMV-seronegative.

The V and J genes are TRBV14 and TRBJ1-1; D gene ambiguous. V was trimmed by 0 bases and J by 8 bases, leaving 10 bases between them. Germline CDR1 and CDR2: SGHDN and FVKESK. The CDR3 is 13 residues long. The CDR3 here is CASSQEAESEAFF. The CDR3, as DNA: TGTGCCAGCAGCCAAGAAGCCGAGTCGGAAGCTTTCTTT.

The chain is built from TRBV29-1 and TRBJ1-2, with 10 bases identical to TRBD1. The CDR3 loop spans 11 amino acids. CDR1 and CDR2 from the germline V gene are SQVTM and ANQGSEA. J lost 8 bases, V lost 6 bases, and 3 bases had no gene match. The CDR3 region is CSVGTGEGYTF. The CDR3 DNA follows: TGCAGCGTGGGGACAGGGGAGGGCTACACCTTC.

The rearrangement links TRBV6-1 to TRBJ2-7, with D perhaps matching TRBD2 (6 bases). Deletions cut 9 bases from V and 4 bases from J, with 13 bases between. The CDR3 extends over 12 amino acids. The germline V gene has CDR1 MNHNS and CDR2 SASEGT. CDR3 protein: CASSLEGYEQYF. DNA of the CDR3: TGTGCCAGTTCCTTGGAGGGGTACGAGCAGTACTTC.

Written as DNA, the CDR3 is TGTGCCAGCAGCCAAGAGGGCAGGGTCGAGCAGTACTTC. Its protein is CASSQEGRVEQYF. This rearrangement joins TRBV14 to TRBJ2-7; the D gene is possibly TRBD1 (5 bases). Deletions cut 0 bases from V and 6 bases from J, with 9 bases between. CDR3 size: 13 residues. Germline V gene lookup returns CDR1 SGHDN and CDR2 FVKESK.

V is TRBV9 and J is TRBJ1-2, with TRBD1 matching 9 bases. Per the germline V gene, CDR1 is SGDLS and CDR2 is YYNGEE. The J segment lost 8 bases and the V segment lost 4 bases, leaving 9 bases of the junction unmatched. The CDR3 extends over 14 amino acids. The CDR3 DNA sequence: TGTGCCAGCAGCCCAGGGACAGGGCATCGGGGCTACACCTTC. Translating gives CASSPGTGHRGYTF.

The CDR3 is CASSESPVPLEETQYF. DNA of the CDR3: TGCGCCAGCAGTGAGTCACCGGTACCTCTAGAGGAGACCCAGTACTTC. The chain has TRBV10-2 and TRBJ2-5; no definite D call. Per the germline V gene, CDR1 is WSHSY and CDR2 is SAAADI. The CDR3 totals 16 residues. The V end lost 0 bases, the J end lost 5 bases, and 16 bases lay between the germline ends.

V is TRBV30 and J is TRBJ2-3, with 10 bases lining up with TRBD2. The CDR3 runs 16 residues. The V and J ends lost 2 bases and 1 base, in that order; junction bases with no gene match: 6. Germline CDR1 and CDR2: GTSNPN and SVGIG (reference sequence). The CDR3 protein is CAWSRASGGRTDTQYF. DNA of the CDR3: TGTGCCTGGAGTAGGGCTAGCGGGGGACGCACAGATACGCAGTATTTT.

V is TRBV5-4 and J is TRBJ1-2, with TRBD1 matching 10 bases. V shed 3 bases, J shed 6 bases, and the junction held 5 bases outside the gene matches. The CDR3 is 14 amino acids. Germline V gives CDR1 SGHNT, CDR2 YYREEE (reference sequence). The CDR3 spells CASSSTGTGDGYTF. DNA for the CDR3: TGTGCCAGCAGCTCAACCGGGACAGGGGATGGCTACACCTTC.

The V gene is TRBV30, the J gene TRBJ1-3; no clear D. CDR1 is GTSNPN, CDR2 SVGIG, per germline (reference sequence). The CDR3 is 14 residues long. V was shortened by 3 bases and J by 5 bases, with 14 bases between the two germline ends. CDR3 in DNA: TGTGCCTGGAGCCACAATATACCACGAAACACCATATATTTT. Its translation: CAWSHNIPRNTIYF.

The chain has TRBV28 and TRBJ1-1; 12 bases map to TRBD1. The length of the CDR3 is 20 residues. The germline V gene has CDR1 MDHEN and CDR2 SYDVKM. Trimming took 2 bases from V and 0 from J; bases not matched to a gene: 13. The CDR3: CASSLLGTGGPEVVNTEAFF. For the CDR3, the DNA is TGTGCCAGCAGTTTACTGGGGACAGGGGGCCCCGAAGTGGTGAACACTGAAGCTTTCTTT.

The count of this clone is one. The V gene is TRBV6-5, the J gene TRBJ1-2; D is ambiguous. Looked up from germline, CDR1 is MNHEY and CDR2 is SVGAGI. The CDR3 extends over 14 amino acids. V lost 7 bases and J 8 bases, leaving 20 bases between the germline ends. The CDR3, as DNA: TGTGCCAGCACTGCCGCGGGGTTTCAACACGGCTACACCTTC. Amino acid sequence: CASTAAGFQHGYTF.

The chain joins TRBV30 to TRBJ1-5; 9 positions match TRBD1. Per the germline V gene, CDR1 is GTSNPN and CDR2 is SVGIG (reference sequence). This CDR3 is built from 15 residues. The V segment lost 2 bases and the J segment 6 bases; nucleotides outside the gene matches: 8. In DNA form, the CDR3 reads TGTGCCTGGAGTTTTCCGGGACAGGGAAGTCAGCCCCAGCATTTT. Translation: CAWSFPGQGSQPQHF.